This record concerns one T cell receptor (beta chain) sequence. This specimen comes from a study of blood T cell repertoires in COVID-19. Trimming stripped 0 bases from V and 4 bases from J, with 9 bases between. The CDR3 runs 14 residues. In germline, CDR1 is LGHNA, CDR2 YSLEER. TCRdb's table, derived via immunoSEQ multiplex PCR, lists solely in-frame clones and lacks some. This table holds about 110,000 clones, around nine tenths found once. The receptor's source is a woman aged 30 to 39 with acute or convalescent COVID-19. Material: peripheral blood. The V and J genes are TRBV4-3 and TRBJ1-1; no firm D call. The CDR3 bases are TGCGCCAGCAGCCAAGATTCCGGGGTCACTGAAGCTTTCTTT. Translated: CASSQDSGVTEAFF.